This T cell receptor (beta chain) was captured by sequencing in a study of cytomegalovirus exposure and HLA in healthy donors. 60 Vbeta and 13 Jbeta primers were used in PCR. Source study methods: A follow-up analysis tallied 70 million to 80 million unique TCR beta chains, roughly 11 million shared. Profiling relied on immunoSEQ multiplex PCR, and the TCRdb table lists in-frame clones only, not all of them. Clone size and V and J calls were adopted from that table, with D and trimming inferred from the DNA. Here the sample spans around 140,000 clones, roughly 77% being singletons. The CDR3 spans 15 residues. V shed 8 bases and J 6 bases; nucleotides not matched to a gene: 12. Germline V CDR1 and CDR2: MDHEN, SYDVKM.

The rearrangement joins TRBV28 to TRBJ2-7, with 11 bases aligning to TRBD1. The TCR sequence derives from a man aged 35 to 55 in good health and CMV-seronegative. The material sequenced was PBMCs. CDR3 in DNA: TGTGCCAGCCGTACGGGGGACAGGGGGGTTGCCGAGCAGTACTTC. Translated, it gives CASRTGDRGVAEQYF.